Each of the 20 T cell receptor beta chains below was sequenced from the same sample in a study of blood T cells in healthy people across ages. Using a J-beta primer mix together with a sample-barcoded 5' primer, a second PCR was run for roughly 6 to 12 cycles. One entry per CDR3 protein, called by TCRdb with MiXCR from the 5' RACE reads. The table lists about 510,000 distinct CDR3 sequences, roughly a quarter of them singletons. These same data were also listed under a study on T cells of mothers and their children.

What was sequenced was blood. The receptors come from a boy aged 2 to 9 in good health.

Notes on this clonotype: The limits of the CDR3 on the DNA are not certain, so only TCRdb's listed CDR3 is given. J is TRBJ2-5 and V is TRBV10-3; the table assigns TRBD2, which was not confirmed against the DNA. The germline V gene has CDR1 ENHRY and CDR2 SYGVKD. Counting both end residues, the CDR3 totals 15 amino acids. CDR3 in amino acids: CAISEVGGGAETRYF.

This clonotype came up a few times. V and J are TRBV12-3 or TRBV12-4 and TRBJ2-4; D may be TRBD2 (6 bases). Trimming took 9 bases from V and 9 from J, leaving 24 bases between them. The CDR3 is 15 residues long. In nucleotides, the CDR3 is TGTGCCAGAAAACTTAGCGGAGCTCCTGGGGGCATTCAGTACTTC. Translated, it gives CARKLSGAPGGIQYF.

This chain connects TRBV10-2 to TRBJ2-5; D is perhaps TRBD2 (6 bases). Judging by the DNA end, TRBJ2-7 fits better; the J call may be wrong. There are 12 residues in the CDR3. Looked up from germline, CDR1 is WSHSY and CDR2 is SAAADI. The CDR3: CASSGAGHEQYF. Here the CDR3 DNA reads TGCGCCAGCAGTGGAGCGGGCCACGAGCAGTACTTC.

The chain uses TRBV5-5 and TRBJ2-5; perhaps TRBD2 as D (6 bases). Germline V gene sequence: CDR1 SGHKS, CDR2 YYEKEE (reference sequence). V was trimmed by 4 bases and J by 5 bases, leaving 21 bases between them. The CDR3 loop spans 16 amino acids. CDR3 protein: CASSPWEVTRGETQYF. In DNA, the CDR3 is TGTGCCAGCAGCCCCTGGGAAGTGACCCGGGGGGAGACCCAGTACTTC.

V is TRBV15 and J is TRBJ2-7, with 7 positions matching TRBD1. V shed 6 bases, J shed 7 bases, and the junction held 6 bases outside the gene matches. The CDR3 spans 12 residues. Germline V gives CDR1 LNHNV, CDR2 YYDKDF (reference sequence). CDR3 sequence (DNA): TGTGCCACCAGTACTACAGGGGTGGAGCAGTACTTC. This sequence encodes CATSTTGVEQYF.

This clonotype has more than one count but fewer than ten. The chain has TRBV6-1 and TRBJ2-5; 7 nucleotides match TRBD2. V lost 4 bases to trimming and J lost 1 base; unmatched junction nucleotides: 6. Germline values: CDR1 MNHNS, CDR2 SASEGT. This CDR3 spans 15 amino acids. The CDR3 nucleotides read TGTGCCAGCAGTGCCTGGGGGGGTACCCAAGAGACCCAGTACTTC. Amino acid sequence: CASSAWGGTQETQYF.

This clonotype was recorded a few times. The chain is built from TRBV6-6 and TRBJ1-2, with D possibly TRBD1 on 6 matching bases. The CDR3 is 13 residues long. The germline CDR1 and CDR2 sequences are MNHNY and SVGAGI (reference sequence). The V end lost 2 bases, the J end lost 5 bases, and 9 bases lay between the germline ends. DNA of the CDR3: TGTGCCAGCAGTTACCCGACAGGTTATGGCTACACCTTC. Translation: CASSYPTGYGYTF.

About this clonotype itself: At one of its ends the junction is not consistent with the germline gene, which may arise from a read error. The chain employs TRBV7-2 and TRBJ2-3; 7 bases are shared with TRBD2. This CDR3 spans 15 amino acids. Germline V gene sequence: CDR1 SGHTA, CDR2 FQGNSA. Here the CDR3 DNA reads TGTGCCTGCAGCTTAACCGGGACTACCACAGATACGCAGTATTTT. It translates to CACSLTGTTTDTQYF.

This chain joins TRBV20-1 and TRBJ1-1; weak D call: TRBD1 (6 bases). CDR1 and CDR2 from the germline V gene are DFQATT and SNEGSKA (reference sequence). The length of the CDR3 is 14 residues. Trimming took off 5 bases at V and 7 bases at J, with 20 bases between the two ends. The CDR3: CSAFSYEGHGEAFF. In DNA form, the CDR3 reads TGCAGTGCTTTTTCTTACGAGGGACATGGTGAAGCTTTCTTT.

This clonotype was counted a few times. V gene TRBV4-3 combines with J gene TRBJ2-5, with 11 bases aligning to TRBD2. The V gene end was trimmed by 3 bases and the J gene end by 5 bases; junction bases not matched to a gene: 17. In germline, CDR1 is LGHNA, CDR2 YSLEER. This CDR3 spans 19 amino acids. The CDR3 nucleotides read TGCGCCAGCAGCCAGGATAGCGGGAGGGCCCGAAGAAATCGGGAGACCCAGTACTTC. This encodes CASSQDSGRARRNRETQYF.

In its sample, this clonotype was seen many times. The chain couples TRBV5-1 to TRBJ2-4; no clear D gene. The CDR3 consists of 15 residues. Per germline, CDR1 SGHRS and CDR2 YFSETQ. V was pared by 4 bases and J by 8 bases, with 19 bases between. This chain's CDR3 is CASSRQEGQKDIQYF. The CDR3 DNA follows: TGCGCCAGCAGCCGTCAGGAAGGTCAGAAGGACATTCAGTACTTC.

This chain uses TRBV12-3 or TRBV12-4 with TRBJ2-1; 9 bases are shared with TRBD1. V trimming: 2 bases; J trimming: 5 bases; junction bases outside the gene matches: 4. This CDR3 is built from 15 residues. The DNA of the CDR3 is TGTGCCAGCAGTTTATTACAGGGGGCCAACAATGAGCAGTTCTTC. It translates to CASSLLQGANNEQFF.

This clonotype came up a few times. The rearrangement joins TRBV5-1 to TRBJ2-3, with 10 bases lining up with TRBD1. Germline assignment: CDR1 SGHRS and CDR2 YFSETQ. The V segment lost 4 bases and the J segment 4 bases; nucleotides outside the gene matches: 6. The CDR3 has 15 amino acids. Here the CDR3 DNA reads TGCGCCAGCAGCAAACCGGGACAGGGGTCAGATACGCAGTATTTT. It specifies CASSKPGQGSDTQYF.

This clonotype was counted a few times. The CDR3 sequence: CASSVTGTVSSYNEQFF. In nucleotides, the CDR3 is TGCGCCAGCAGCGTAACAGGGACGGTGAGCTCCTACAATGAGCAGTTCTTC. The V call is TRBV5-1, the J call TRBJ2-1; perhaps TRBD1 as D (6 bases). V shed 4 bases and J shed 0 bases, with 17 bases lying between them. The length of the CDR3 is 17 residues. Germline V gene sequence: CDR1 SGHRS, CDR2 YFSETQ.

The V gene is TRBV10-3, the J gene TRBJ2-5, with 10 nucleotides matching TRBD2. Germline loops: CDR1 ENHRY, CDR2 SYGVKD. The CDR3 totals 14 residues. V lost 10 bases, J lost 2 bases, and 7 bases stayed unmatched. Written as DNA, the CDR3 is TGTGCCACGCCTAGCGGGGGTTGGCAAGAGACCCAGTACTTC. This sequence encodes CATPSGGWQETQYF.

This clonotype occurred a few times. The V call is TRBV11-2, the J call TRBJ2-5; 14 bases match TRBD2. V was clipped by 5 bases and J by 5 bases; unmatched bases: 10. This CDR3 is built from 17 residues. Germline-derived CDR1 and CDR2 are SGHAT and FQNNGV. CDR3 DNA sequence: TGTGCCAGCAGCCCAAGTCGACTAGCGGGAGGGACGGAGACCCAGTACTTC. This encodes CASSPSRLAGGTETQYF.

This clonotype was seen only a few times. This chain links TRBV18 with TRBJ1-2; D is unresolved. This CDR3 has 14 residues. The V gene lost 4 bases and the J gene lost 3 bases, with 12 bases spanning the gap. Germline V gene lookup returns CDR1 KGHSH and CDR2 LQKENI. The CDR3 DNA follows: TGTGCCAGCTCACGGCGGGTGCCCCACTATGGCTACACCTTC. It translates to CASSRRVPHYGYTF.

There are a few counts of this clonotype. The CDR3 sequence is CASSQDFASTYNEQFF. The CDR3 DNA sequence: TGCGCCAGCAGCCAAGATTTCGCCAGTACCTACAATGAGCAGTTCTTC. The chain couples TRBV4-1 to TRBJ2-1, with unresolved D. V was clipped by 0 bases and J by 2 bases, with 11 bases between them. CDR1 and CDR2 (germline): MGHRA, YSYEKL. This CDR3 comprises 16 residues.

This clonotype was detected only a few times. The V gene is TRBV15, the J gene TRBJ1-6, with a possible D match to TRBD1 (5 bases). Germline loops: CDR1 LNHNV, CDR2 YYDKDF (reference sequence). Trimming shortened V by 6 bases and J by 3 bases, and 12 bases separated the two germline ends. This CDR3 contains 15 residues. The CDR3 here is CATRRGRSYNSPLHF. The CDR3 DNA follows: TGTGCCACCAGAAGGGGAAGAAGCTATAATTCACCCCTCCACTTT.

CDR3 nucleotides: TGTGCCAGCGGAGGACTAGCGAACACCGGGGAGCTGTTTTTT. Protein product: CASGGLANTGELFF. The genes are TRBV7-2 and TRBJ2-2; 7 bases are shared with TRBD2. The germline V gene encodes CDR1 SGHTA and CDR2 FQGNSA. The length of the CDR3 is 14 residues. V was pared by 8 bases and J by 0 bases, with 3 bases of the junction left unmatched.